A selection of T cell receptor beta chains follows, all from one sample in a study of shared clonotypes between healthy human individuals. Profiled with immunoSEQ multiplex PCR; TCRdb holds only in-frame clones, not every one. The sample consists of more than 2,000,000 clones, about 92% of them appearing once. Sample: naive CD4+ T cells sorted from blood. These receptors were obtained from a young man in good health. CDR3s include the opening cysteine and the closing phenylalanine or tryptophan.

TRBV28,TRBJ2-7,CASSLSYPNEQYF
TRBV25-1,TRBJ1-2,CASSEITGYGYTF
TRBV5-4,TRBJ2-3,CASSSTSGVRGDTQYF
TRBV4-2,TRBJ2-2,CASSPPSGGVIGELFF
TRBV28,TRBJ2-3,CASSFHRSTDTQYF
TRBV4-1,TRBJ2-1,CASSQDLGLAEYNEQFF
TRBV7-9,TRBJ2-1,CASSPRGRGNNEQFF
TRBV5-6,TRBJ2-2,CASSYLERYTGELFF
TRBV2,TRBJ2-7,CASSEDTTISYEQYF
TRBV7-2,TRBJ2-3,CASSLRDRGLSTDTQYF
TRBV5-6,TRBJ1-2,CASSPRPDPYGYTF